The rows below give T cell receptor beta chains drawn from one sample of a study of identical twins' blood T cells. In TCRdb, the 5' RACE reads were re-called with MiXCR into one record per CDR3 protein. This sample yields 400,000 or so distinct CDR3 sequences, of which 28% are seen a single time; about 6% belongs to the top ten. Material: PBMCs. The receptor set was obtained from a woman aged 18 to 49 in good health. Each CDR3 is given with its conserved first and last residue. The order of the fields is V gene, clone size, D gene, J gene, CDR3 length, CDR3 protein, CDR3 DNA. D genes are given only for firm matches. Clone size is not always given. Where it is, it says once, few, many or a class for expanded clones.

v_gene: TRBV29-1; abundance: NA; d_gene: NA; j_gene: TRBJ1-4; len: 12; CDR3aa: CSVGGNNEKLFF; CDR3nt: TGCAGCGTGGGGGGAAATAATGAAAAACTGTTTTTT
v_gene: TRBV28; abundance: few; d_gene: NA; j_gene: TRBJ1-2; len: 13; CDR3aa: CASSKEVVYGYTF; CDR3nt: TGTGCCAGCAGTAAGGAAGTGGTCTATGGCTACACCTTC
v_gene: TRBV27; abundance: once; d_gene: NA; j_gene: TRBJ1-1; len: 15; CDR3aa: CASTPEWGTNTEAFF; CDR3nt: TGTGCCAGCACCCCAGAGTGGGGGACGAACACTGAAGCTTTCTTT
v_gene: TRBV7-2; abundance: NA; d_gene: TRBD1; j_gene: TRBJ1-2; len: 13; CDR3aa: CASSFDRGSGYTF; CDR3nt: TGTGCCAGCAGTTTCGACAGGGGGTCTGGCTACACCTTC
v_gene: TRBV20-1; abundance: few; d_gene: NA; j_gene: TRBJ2-1; len: 14; CDR3aa: CSAGTVSSYNEQFF; CDR3nt: TGCAGTGCTGGGACGGTGAGCTCCTACAATGAGCAGTTCTTC
v_gene: TRBV4-1; abundance: NA; d_gene: TRBD1; j_gene: TRBJ1-2; len: 15; CDR3aa: CASSQGTGGGYGYTF; CDR3nt: TGCGCCAGCAGCCAAGGTACAGGGGGTGGGTATGGCTACACCTTC
v_gene: TRBV9; abundance: few; d_gene: NA; j_gene: TRBJ1-1; len: 13; CDR3aa: CASSPDGNTEAFF; CDR3nt: TGTGCCAGCAGCCCGGACGGGAACACTGAAGCTTTCTTT
v_gene: TRBV5-1; abundance: few; d_gene: TRBD1; j_gene: TRBJ2-7; len: 16; CDR3aa: CASSLERGQGAAEQYF; CDR3nt: TGCGCCAGCAGCTTGGAAAGGGGACAGGGGGCGGCCGAGCAGTACTTC
v_gene: TRBV7-9; abundance: few; d_gene: NA; j_gene: TRBJ1-5; len: 15; CDR3aa: CASSLGRSSNQPQHF; CDR3nt: TGTGCCAGCAGCCTCGGACGGAGTAGCAATCAGCCCCAGCATTTT
v_gene: TRBV3-1; abundance: NA; d_gene: TRBD1; j_gene: TRBJ1-5; len: 15; CDR3aa: CASSLGTASNQPQHF; CDR3nt: TGTGCCAGCAGCCTAGGGACAGCGAGCAATCAGCCCCAGCATTTT
v_gene: TRBV27; abundance: NA; d_gene: NA; j_gene: TRBJ1-1; len: 16; CDR3aa: CASSLGVSRLNTEAFF; CDR3nt: TGTGCCAGCAGTTTAGGAGTGAGTAGGCTGAACACTGAAGCTTTCTTT
v_gene: TRBV2; abundance: NA; d_gene: TRBD1; j_gene: TRBJ1-5; len: 15; CDR3aa: CASSLDRGENQPQHF; CDR3nt: TGTGCCAGCAGTCTAGACAGGGGCGAAAATCAGCCCCAGCATTTT
v_gene: TRBV29-1; abundance: NA; d_gene: TRBD1; j_gene: TRBJ1-1; len: 11; CDR3aa: CSGNRDSEAFF; CDR3nt: TGCAGCGGTAACCGGGACAGTGAAGCTTTCTTT
v_gene: TRBV3-1; abundance: many; d_gene: TRBD1; j_gene: TRBJ1-1; len: 16; CDR3aa: CASTPSTGTGGGLGFF; CDR3nt: TGTGCCAGCACCCCAAGCACCGGGACAGGGGGCGGATTGGGTTTCTTT
v_gene: TRBV6-2/TRBV6-3; abundance: once; d_gene: NA; j_gene: TRBJ2-1; len: 12; CDR3aa: CASHDSYNEHFF; CDR3nt: TGTGCCAGCCATGACTCCTACAATGAGCATTTCTTC
v_gene: TRBV7-2; abundance: many; d_gene: NA; j_gene: TRBJ2-7; len: 16; CDR3aa: CASSLEGFHSTYEQYF; CDR3nt: TGTGCCAGCAGCTTAGAGGGTTTCCACAGCACCTACGAGCAGTACTTC
v_gene: TRBV11-2; abundance: NA; d_gene: NA; j_gene: TRBJ2-7; len: 12; CDR3aa: CASRTAPYEQYF; CDR3nt: TGTGCCAGCAGGACAGCCCCCTACGAGCAGTACTTC
v_gene: TRBV20-1; abundance: few; d_gene: NA; j_gene: TRBJ1-5; len: 12; CDR3aa: CSGKRGTQPQHF; CDR3nt: TGCAGTGGAAAAAGGGGGACGCAGCCCCAGCATTTT
v_gene: TRBV29-1; abundance: many; d_gene: NA; j_gene: TRBJ1-1; len: 14; CDR3aa: CSVTAGVGNTEAFF; CDR3nt: TGCAGCGTGACGGCGGGGGTAGGTAACACTGAAGCTTTCTTT
v_gene: TRBV29-1; abundance: NA; d_gene: TRBD2; j_gene: TRBJ2-7; len: 13; CDR3aa: CSVVRLAGEEQYF; CDR3nt: TGCAGCGTTGTAAGGCTAGCGGGGGAAGAGCAGTACTTC
v_gene: TRBV20-1; abundance: few; d_gene: TRBD2; j_gene: TRBJ2-7; len: 16; CDR3aa: CSARDHRGRIGYEQYF; CDR3nt: TGCAGTGCTAGAGATCATCGCGGGAGGATAGGCTACGAGCAGTACTTC
v_gene: TRBV20-1; abundance: NA; d_gene: TRBD2; j_gene: TRBJ2-1; len: 16; CDR3aa: CSARDLTAGGLSEQFF; CDR3nt: TGCAGTGCTAGAGATCTTACAGCGGGGGGTTTAAGTGAGCAGTTCTTC
v_gene: TRBV11-2; abundance: few; d_gene: TRBD1; j_gene: TRBJ2-3; len: 15; CDR3aa: CASSPRDRLTDTQYF; CDR3nt: TGTGCCAGCAGCCCCCGGGACAGGCTCACAGATACGCAGTATTTT
v_gene: TRBV28; abundance: few; d_gene: NA; j_gene: TRBJ1-4; len: 12; CDR3aa: CASRRVNEKLFF; CDR3nt: TGTGCCAGCAGACGGGTAAATGAAAAACTGTTTTTT
v_gene: TRBV5-4; abundance: few; d_gene: TRBD1; j_gene: TRBJ2-5; len: 14; CDR3aa: CASSLGTGQETQYF; CDR3nt: TGTGCCAGCAGCCTAGGGACAGGCCAAGAGACCCAGTACTTC
v_gene: TRBV10-3; abundance: NA; d_gene: TRBD2; j_gene: TRBJ2-5; len: 13; CDR3aa: CAIMDSGEETQYF; CDR3nt: TGTGCCATCATGGATAGCGGGGAAGAGACCCAGTACTTC
v_gene: TRBV9; abundance: once; d_gene: NA; j_gene: TRBJ2-2; len: 14; CDR3aa: CASSVYSGAGELFF; CDR3nt: TGTGCCAGCAGCGTATATTCGGGGGCCGGGGAGCTGTTTTTT
v_gene: TRBV20-1; abundance: once; d_gene: NA; j_gene: TRBJ2-7; len: 15; CDR3aa: CSARDLSGVQDEQYF; CDR3nt: TGCAGTGCTAGAGATCTCTCGGGGGTCCAAGACGAGCAGTACTTC